This T cell receptor (beta chain) was documented in a study of T cell repertoires in cytomegalovirus infection. Study-level findings and limits: There were carriers of CMV plus the relevant HLA, and cumulative public TCR beta family frequency identified them. Ex vivo, HLA-C-restricted CMV-specific TCR beta clonotypes prevailed over the rest of the response.

TCRdb re-called the reads with MiXCR, one entry per CDR3 protein. The data contain under 850,000 distinct CDR3 sequences, approximately 40% of them seen just once; the ten biggest clones take up roughly 2.8%. This CDR3 comprises 15 residues. Trimming at V came to 5 bases and at J to 6 bases, leaving 9 bases not matched to a gene. This clonotype was seen only a few times. Its antigen is not known. J is TRBJ1-1 and V is TRBV12-3 or TRBV12-4, with 10 bases matching TRBD1. The sample comprised PBMCs. The sequence was obtained from a human donor in good health (CMV status not recorded). Some clones in this sample may be carry-over from other donors' samples. The CDR3 protein is CASSILRDRGAEAFF. CDR3 sequence (DNA): TGTGCCAGCAGTATTCTCCGGGACAGGGGAGCTGAAGCTTTCTTT.